The sequence of this TCR beta chain was determined in a study of T cell repertoires in ileal Crohn's disease. The overall study: Median disease duration was approximately eight years; roughly 35% smoked at surgery. Thiopurines (around twelve) or anti-TNF agents (more than 17) were given postoperatively to about half.

Eligibility required adulthood, ileal or ileocolonic Crohn's disease and indicated ileocolonic resection. This CDR3 region has 12 residues. Germline CDR1 SQVTM, CDR2 ANQGSEA. Some clones are missing from TCRdb's copy, which holds only in-frame ones; the method was immunoSEQ multiplex PCR. The sample yields 15,000 to 20,000 clones, approximately 94% seen once. The V gene is TRBV29-1, the J gene TRBJ1-1; 9 bases match TRBD1. Sequenced input: ileal tissue. The clonotype was recovered from an adult with Crohn's disease. CDR3 sequence reads: CSGEQGATEAFF. The CDR3 DNA reads as TGCAGTGGGGAACAGGGGGCCACTGAAGCTTTCTTT. Filled out from reference TRBV29-1 and TRBJ1-1, the complete variable domain reads SAVISQKPSRDICQRGTSLTIQCQVDSQVTMMFWYRQQPGQSLTLIATANQGSEATYESGFVIDKFPISRPNLTFSTLTVSNMSPEDSSIYLCSGEQGATEAFFGQGTRLTVV.